The source of this TCR beta chain is a study of neoadjuvant anti-PD-1 for oral cavity cancer. Study context: Non-progressing patients received a fourth nivolumab dose near day 43, then surgery on days 50-56.

Study-wide points: After neoadjuvant nivolumab, PBMC T cell clonality was significantly higher in non-responders than responders.

The CDR3 is made up of 11 amino acids. V was clipped by 4 bases and J by 1 base, with 1 base between them. Germline V gives CDR1 MGHRA, CDR2 YSYEKL. Profiling relied on immunoSEQ multiplex PCR, and the TCRdb table lists in-frame clones only, not all of them. The repertoire holds 14,000 to 15,000 clones, with 55% to 75% as singletons. On this clone itself: Its antigen remains unknown.

The clonotype comes from a person between 35 and 79 years old with oral cavity squamous cell carcinoma. V and J are TRBV4-1 and TRBJ1-1; D call uncertain. Specimen: PBMCs, collected before nivolumab (anti-PD-1) treatment. The CDR3 protein is CASSRNTEAFF. The CDR3 nucleotides read TGCGCCAGCAGCCGGAACACTGAAGCTTTCTTT.